These T cell receptor beta chains were read from a single sample in a study of siplizumab effects on memory and regulatory T cells. Generated by immunoSEQ multiplex PCR, the TCRdb table keeps only in-frame clones and is missing some. The repertoire holds about 66,000 clones, with 96% as singletons. The sequencing input was naive CD8+ T cells sorted from blood. These receptors originate from a human donor in good health. Both conserved end residues are part of each CDR3. The order of the fields is D gene, J gene, V gene, clone size, CDR3 protein, CDR3 DNA. The D gene is left open where the match is weak. Not all rows give a size; the values are once, few, many and, for expanded clones, a class.

D gene: -; J gene: TRBJ1-1; V gene: TRBV7-2; clone size: -; CDR3 protein: CASSLNLGSNTEAFF; CDR3 DNA: TGTGCCAGCAGCCTTAATCTCGGTTCAAACACTGAAGCTTTCTTT
D gene: TRBD1; J gene: TRBJ1-1; V gene: TRBV7-9; clone size: -; CDR3 protein: CASSRKGGQGKTEAFF; CDR3 DNA: TGTGCCAGCAGCCGAAAGGGGGGACAGGGAAAAACTGAAGCTTTCTTT
D gene: TRBD1; J gene: TRBJ1-1; V gene: TRBV6-1; clone size: -; CDR3 protein: CASSGTGGLNTEAFF; CDR3 DNA: TGTGCCAGCAGTGGGACAGGGGGCCTGAACACTGAAGCTTTCTTT
D gene: TRBD2; J gene: TRBJ2-1; V gene: TRBV12-5; clone size: -; CDR3 protein: CASGLLSGVDEQFF; CDR3 DNA: TGTGCTAGTGGTTTGCTTAGCGGGGTTGATGAGCAGTTCTTC
D gene: -; J gene: TRBJ1-1; V gene: TRBV9; clone size: once; CDR3 protein: CASSVSPGDTEAFF; CDR3 DNA: TGTGCCAGCAGCGTGAGCCCCGGGGACACTGAAGCTTTCTTT
D gene: -; J gene: TRBJ2-7; V gene: TRBV7-6; clone size: -; CDR3 protein: CASSLGGLYEQYF; CDR3 DNA: TGTGCCAGCAGCTTGGGGGGGCTCTACGAGCAGTACTTC
D gene: -; J gene: TRBJ2-2; V gene: TRBV20-1; clone size: -; CDR3 protein: CSAGRTGELFF; CDR3 DNA: TGCAGTGCTGGCCGAACCGGGGAGCTGTTTTTT
D gene: -; J gene: TRBJ2-3; V gene: TRBV2; clone size: -; CDR3 protein: CASSEFSGGTDTQYF; CDR3 DNA: TGTGCCAGCAGTGAATTTAGCGGAGGCACAGATACGCAGTATTTT
D gene: TRBD2; J gene: TRBJ2-2; V gene: TRBV7-9; clone size: -; CDR3 protein: CASSSSLSGGNTGELFF; CDR3 DNA: TGTGCCAGCAGCTCCTCTCTTAGCGGGGGGAACACCGGGGAGCTGTTTTTT
D gene: TRBD1; J gene: TRBJ1-5; V gene: TRBV27; clone size: -; CDR3 protein: CASRTTGTNQPQHF; CDR3 DNA: TGTGCCAGCAGAACGACAGGGACTAATCAGCCCCAGCATTTT
D gene: -; J gene: TRBJ2-2; V gene: TRBV6-5; clone size: few; CDR3 protein: CASSTSNGELFF; CDR3 DNA: TGTGCCAGCAGTACTTCCAACGGGGAGCTGTTTTTT
D gene: -; J gene: TRBJ1-3; V gene: TRBV28; clone size: -; CDR3 protein: CASSFGGSSGNTIYF; CDR3 DNA: TGTGCCAGCAGTTTCGGAGGGAGCTCTGGAAACACCATATATTTT
D gene: TRBD2; J gene: TRBJ2-1; V gene: TRBV9; clone size: -; CDR3 protein: CASSSPAGGSYNEQFF; CDR3 DNA: TGTGCCAGCAGCAGCCCAGCGGGGGGGTCCTACAATGAGCAGTTCTTC
D gene: -; J gene: TRBJ2-5; V gene: TRBV12-5; clone size: -; CDR3 protein: CASGFSDPAQETQYF; CDR3 DNA: TGTGCTAGTGGTTTCTCCGACCCAGCCCAAGAGACCCAGTACTTC
D gene: -; J gene: TRBJ1-6; V gene: TRBV27; clone size: -; CDR3 protein: CASSLGSNSPLHF; CDR3 DNA: TGTGCCAGCTCCTTAGGCTCCAATTCACCCCTCCACTTT
D gene: -; J gene: TRBJ2-3; V gene: TRBV28; clone size: -; CDR3 protein: CASRSWTDTQYF; CDR3 DNA: TGTGCCAGCCGCAGTTGGACGGATACGCAGTATTTT
D gene: -; J gene: TRBJ1-2; V gene: TRBV6-5; clone size: -; CDR3 protein: CASSLFGNYGYTF; CDR3 DNA: TGTGCCAGCAGTTTGTTTGGAAACTATGGCTACACCTTC
D gene: -; J gene: TRBJ1-2; V gene: TRBV20-1; clone size: -; CDR3 protein: CSARDPDGYTF; CDR3 DNA: TGCAGTGCTAGAGATCCAGACGGCTACACCTTC
D gene: TRBD2; J gene: TRBJ2-7; V gene: TRBV30; clone size: -; CDR3 protein: CAYSSGGEWEQYF; CDR3 DNA: TGTGCCTACAGTAGCGGGGGGGAGTGGGAGCAGTACTTC
D gene: TRBD2; J gene: TRBJ2-3; V gene: TRBV6-5; clone size: once; CDR3 protein: CASSYSSGGGTDTQYF; CDR3 DNA: TGTGCCAGCAGTTACTCGAGTGGGGGGGGCACAGATACGCAGTATTTT
D gene: -; J gene: TRBJ2-5; V gene: TRBV2; clone size: -; CDR3 protein: CASQQETQYF; CDR3 DNA: TGTGCCAGCCAACAAGAGACCCAGTACTTC
D gene: -; J gene: TRBJ2-7; V gene: TRBV4-3; clone size: -; CDR3 protein: CASSQEWDGRSYEQYF; CDR3 DNA: TGCGCCAGCAGCCAAGAATGGGACGGACGCTCCTACGAGCAGTACTTC
D gene: -; J gene: TRBJ2-1; V gene: TRBV4-1; clone size: -; CDR3 protein: CASSHSSPGNEQFF; CDR3 DNA: TGCGCCAGCAGCCACTCCAGTCCAGGCAATGAGCAGTTCTTC
D gene: TRBD1; J gene: TRBJ1-1; V gene: TRBV4-1; clone size: once; CDR3 protein: CASSQAGGDTEAFF; CDR3 DNA: TGCGCCAGCAGCCAAGCAGGGGGGGACACTGAAGCTTTCTTT
D gene: -; J gene: TRBJ1-2; V gene: TRBV6-5; clone size: -; CDR3 protein: CASSYGQGIGYTF; CDR3 DNA: TGTGCCAGCAGTTACGGGCAGGGGATTGGCTACACCTTC
D gene: TRBD2; J gene: TRBJ2-1; V gene: TRBV11-1; clone size: -; CDR3 protein: CASSWGRLAGAGHEQFF; CDR3 DNA: TGTGCCAGCAGCTGGGGCAGGCTAGCGGGGGCCGGCCATGAGCAGTTCTTC
D gene: TRBD1; J gene: TRBJ2-6; V gene: TRBV13; clone size: -; CDR3 protein: CASSDDSFRGTGVTGANVLTF; CDR3 DNA: TGTGCCAGCAGCGACGATAGTTTCCGGGGGACAGGGGTTACTGGGGCCAACGTCCTGACTTTC
D gene: -; J gene: TRBJ1-1; V gene: TRBV19; clone size: -; CDR3 protein: CASSITGTAYTEAFF; CDR3 DNA: TGTGCCAGTAGTATCACCGGGACGGCGTACACTGAAGCTTTCTTT
D gene: TRBD1; J gene: TRBJ1-1; V gene: TRBV4-3; clone size: -; CDR3 protein: CASSQGPTDRTGGTEAFF; CDR3 DNA: TGCGCCAGCAGCCAGGGACCTACCGACCGGACAGGGGGCACTGAAGCTTTCTTT
D gene: -; J gene: TRBJ2-7; V gene: TRBV7-9; clone size: -; CDR3 protein: CASSQEWEALTSYEQYF; CDR3 DNA: TGTGCCAGCAGCCAAGAATGGGAGGCCTTAACCTCCTACGAGCAGTACTTC
D gene: TRBD2; J gene: TRBJ2-1; V gene: TRBV27; clone size: -; CDR3 protein: CASSLGLAGGPRDEQFF; CDR3 DNA: TGTGCCAGCAGTTTAGGCCTAGCGGGGGGGCCCCGCGATGAGCAGTTCTTC
D gene: TRBD2; J gene: TRBJ2-7; V gene: TRBV13; clone size: -; CDR3 protein: CASGLAGSYEQYF; CDR3 DNA: TGTGCCAGCGGGCTAGCGGGGAGCTACGAGCAGTACTTC
D gene: -; J gene: TRBJ2-7; V gene: TRBV5-6; clone size: -; CDR3 protein: CASSFRSIGYEQYF; CDR3 DNA: TGTGCCAGCAGCTTCAGAAGCATTGGGTACGAGCAGTACTTC
D gene: TRBD1; J gene: TRBJ2-7; V gene: TRBV7-6; clone size: -; CDR3 protein: CASSLAGTGSHEQYF; CDR3 DNA: TGTGCCAGCAGCCTTGCCGGGACAGGGTCCCACGAGCAGTACTTC
D gene: -; J gene: TRBJ2-2; V gene: TRBV7-3; clone size: -; CDR3 protein: CASSSGTPNTGELFF; CDR3 DNA: TGTGCCAGCAGCTCCGGGACACCGAACACCGGGGAGCTGTTTTTT
D gene: -; J gene: TRBJ1-6; V gene: TRBV27; clone size: -; CDR3 protein: CAVGEGGYNSPLHF; CDR3 DNA: TGTGCCGTAGGAGAGGGGGGCTATAATTCACCCCTCCACTTT
D gene: TRBD2; J gene: TRBJ2-3; V gene: TRBV10-2; clone size: -; CDR3 protein: CASSETSGGADTQYF; CDR3 DNA: TGCGCCAGCAGTGAGACTAGCGGGGGGGCAGATACGCAGTATTTT
D gene: -; J gene: TRBJ1-5; V gene: TRBV29-1; clone size: -; CDR3 protein: CSANDGVGQPQHF; CDR3 DNA: TGCAGCGCCAACGACGGGGTCGGGCAGCCCCAGCATTTT
D gene: -; J gene: TRBJ2-4; V gene: TRBV11-2; clone size: -; CDR3 protein: CASSLGQQLLYF; CDR3 DNA: TGTGCCAGCAGCCTCGGACAGCAGCTACTATACTTC
D gene: TRBD2; J gene: TRBJ2-3; V gene: TRBV9; clone size: -; CDR3 protein: CASSGIRTSGGSDTQYF; CDR3 DNA: TGTGCCAGCAGCGGGATTCGGACTAGCGGGGGTTCAGATACGCAGTATTTT
D gene: -; J gene: TRBJ1-1; V gene: TRBV10-1; clone size: -; CDR3 protein: CASSLGHNTEAFF; CDR3 DNA: TGCGCCAGCAGTCTCGGACACAACACTGAAGCTTTCTTT
D gene: TRBD2; J gene: TRBJ2-5; V gene: TRBV4-1; clone size: -; CDR3 protein: CASSQVAGTPETQYF; CDR3 DNA: TGCGCCAGCAGCCAAGTAGCGGGGACCCCGGAGACCCAGTACTTC
D gene: TRBD2; J gene: TRBJ2-5; V gene: TRBV5-4; clone size: -; CDR3 protein: CASSLAGGPETQYF; CDR3 DNA: TGTGCCAGCAGCCTAGCGGGGGGACCAGAGACCCAGTACTTC
D gene: -; J gene: TRBJ1-1; V gene: TRBV11-3; clone size: -; CDR3 protein: CASSLGLGVEAFF; CDR3 DNA: TGTGCCAGCAGCCTGGGCCTTGGGGTAGAAGCTTTCTTT
D gene: -; J gene: TRBJ2-1; V gene: TRBV7-3; clone size: -; CDR3 protein: CASSLGYGTGNEQFF; CDR3 DNA: TGTGCCAGCAGCTTAGGATACGGTACAGGAAATGAGCAGTTCTTC
D gene: -; J gene: TRBJ2-7; V gene: TRBV2; clone size: once; CDR3 protein: CASSDYRAYEQYF; CDR3 DNA: TGTGCCAGCAGTGATTACAGGGCCTACGAGCAGTACTTC
D gene: -; J gene: TRBJ1-1; V gene: TRBV19; clone size: -; CDR3 protein: CASSITGGWTEAFF; CDR3 DNA: TGTGCCAGTAGTATTACAGGAGGATGGACTGAAGCTTTCTTT
D gene: TRBD1; J gene: TRBJ1-2; V gene: TRBV15; clone size: -; CDR3 protein: CATSTSTQGEVVYGYTF; CDR3 DNA: TGTGCCACCAGCACCTCGACACAGGGGGAAGTCGTATATGGCTACACCTTC
D gene: -; J gene: TRBJ2-1; V gene: TRBV9; clone size: -; CDR3 protein: CASSVAGNEQFF; CDR3 DNA: TGTGCCAGCAGCGTAGCGGGGAATGAGCAGTTCTTC
D gene: TRBD1; J gene: TRBJ1-4; V gene: TRBV4-1; clone size: -; CDR3 protein: CASSQDSGTGGEKLFF; CDR3 DNA: TGCGCCAGCAGCCAAGACTCAGGGACAGGCGGAGAAAAACTGTTTTTT
D gene: -; J gene: TRBJ2-3; V gene: TRBV11-2; clone size: -; CDR3 protein: CASRKQDPTQYF; CDR3 DNA: TGTGCCAGCAGAAAACAGGACCCTACGCAGTATTTT
D gene: -; J gene: TRBJ1-4; V gene: TRBV7-9; clone size: -; CDR3 protein: CASAQTTNEKLFF; CDR3 DNA: TGTGCCAGCGCCCAGACAACTAATGAAAAACTGTTTTTT